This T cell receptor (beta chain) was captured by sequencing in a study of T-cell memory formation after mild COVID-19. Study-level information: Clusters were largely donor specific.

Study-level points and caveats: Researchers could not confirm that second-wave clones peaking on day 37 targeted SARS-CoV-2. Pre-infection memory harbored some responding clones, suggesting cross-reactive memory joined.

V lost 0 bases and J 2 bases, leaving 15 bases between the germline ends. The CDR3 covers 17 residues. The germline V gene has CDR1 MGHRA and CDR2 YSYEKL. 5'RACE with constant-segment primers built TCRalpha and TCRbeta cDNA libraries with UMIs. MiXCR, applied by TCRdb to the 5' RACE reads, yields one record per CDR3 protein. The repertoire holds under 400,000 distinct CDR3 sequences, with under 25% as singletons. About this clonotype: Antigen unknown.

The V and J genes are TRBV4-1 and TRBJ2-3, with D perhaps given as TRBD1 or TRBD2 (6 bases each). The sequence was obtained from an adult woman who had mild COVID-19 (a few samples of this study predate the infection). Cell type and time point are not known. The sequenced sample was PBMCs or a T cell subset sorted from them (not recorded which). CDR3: CASSQDPQGTLTDTQYF. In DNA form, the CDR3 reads TGCGCCAGCAGCCAAGATCCCCAGGGGACTCTCACAGATACGCAGTATTTT.